Here is one TCR beta chain with its context. CDR3 size: 13 residues. Germline V lookup: CDR1 LNHDA, CDR2 SQIVND (reference sequence). V shed 3 bases and J shed 4 bases, with 7 bases lying between them. In the original processing: How many nucleated cells were present was estimated from reference gene primer amplification. Some clones are missing from TCRdb's copy, which holds only in-frame ones; the method was immunoSEQ multiplex PCR. That table furnishes V, J and clone size, whereas the DNA furnished D and trimming. Found here are approximately 75,000 clones, 75% to 90% of them singletons; the top ten hold approximately 6.3%. Followed over time, Seattle patients had been enrolled while infection was active. The data belong to a study of blood T cell repertoires in COVID-19. Looking at the study overall: The United States, Italy and Spain were the sources of the acute and convalescent COVID-19 samples. The cDNA or gDNA used as material had been derived from T cells, B-cell-depleted T cells, or PBMCs.

The sequenced material came from peripheral blood. The V gene is TRBV19, the J gene TRBJ1-5; D unclear. This TCR derives from an elderly man with COVID-19, enrolled during active disease. The CDR3 reads CASSIQVNQPQHF. CDR3 bases: TGTGCCAGTAGTATTCAGGTTAATCAGCCCCAGCATTTT.